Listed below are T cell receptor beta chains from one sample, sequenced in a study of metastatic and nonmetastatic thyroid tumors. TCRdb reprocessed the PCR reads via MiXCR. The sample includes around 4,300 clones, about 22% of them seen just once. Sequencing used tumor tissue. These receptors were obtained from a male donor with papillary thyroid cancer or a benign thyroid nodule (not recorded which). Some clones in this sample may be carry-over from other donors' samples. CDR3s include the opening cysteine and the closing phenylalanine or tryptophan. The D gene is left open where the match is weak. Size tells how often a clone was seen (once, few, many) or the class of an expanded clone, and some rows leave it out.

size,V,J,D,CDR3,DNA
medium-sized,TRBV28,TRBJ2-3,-,CASSLIGETDTQYF,TGTGCCAGCAGTTTAATAGGGGAGACGGATACGCAGTATTTT
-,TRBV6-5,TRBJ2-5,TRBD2,CASSSTGLSCLYQETQYF,TGTGCCAGCAGTTCCACGGGACTATCGTGTTTATACCAAGAGACCCAGTACTTC
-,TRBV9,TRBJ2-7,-,CASSGSREGSYEQYF,TGTGCCAGCAGCGGAAGCAGGGAAGGGTCCTACGAGCAGTACTTC
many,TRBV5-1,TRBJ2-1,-,CASSLSRLEQFF,TGCGCCAGCAGCTTGAGTCGGTTGGAGCAGTTCTTC
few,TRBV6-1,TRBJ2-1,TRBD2,CASSPHGGVLGEQFF,TGTGCCAGCAGTCCCCACGGGGGGGTGCTAGGTGAGCAGTTCTTC
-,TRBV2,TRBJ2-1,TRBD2,CASSAVSGDSYNEQFF,TGTGCCAGCAGTGCGGTTAGCGGGGACTCCTACAATGAGCAGTTCTTC
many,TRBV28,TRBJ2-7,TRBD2,CASRLPGTSYEQYF,TGTGCCAGCAGGCTACCCGGGACTAGCTACGAGCAGTACTTC
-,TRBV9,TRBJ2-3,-,CTSSEAGSTDTQYF,TGCACCAGCAGCGAGGCCGGGAGCACAGATACGCAGTATTTT
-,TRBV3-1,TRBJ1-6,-,CASSRISENSPLHF,TGTGCCAGCAGCCGTATTTCAGAGAATTCACCCCTCCACTTT
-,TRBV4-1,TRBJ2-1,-,CASSQGLTSSYEQFF,TGCGCCAGCAGCCAAGGTCTGACTAGTTCCTATGAGCAGTTCTTC
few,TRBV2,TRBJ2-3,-,CASSLPWGDTDTQYF,TGTGCCAGCAGCCTCCCCTGGGGGGACACAGATACGCAGTATTTT
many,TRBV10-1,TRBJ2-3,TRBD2,CASSEGTSGPDTQYF,TGCGCCAGCAGTGAAGGGACTAGCGGCCCAGATACGCAGTATTTT
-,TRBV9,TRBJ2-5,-,CASSVYGGLETQYF,TGTGCCAGCAGCGTATATGGGGGGCTCGAGACCCAGTACTTC
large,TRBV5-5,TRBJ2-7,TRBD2,CASSSGGGSIYEQYF,TGTGCCAGCAGCTCCGGGGGGGGGAGTATCTACGAGCAGTACTTC
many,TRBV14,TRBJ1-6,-,CASSRDYNSPLHF,TGTGCCAGCAGCCGGGACTATAATTCACCCCTCCACTTT
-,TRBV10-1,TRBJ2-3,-,CASSEGRHSTDTQYF,TGCGCCAGCAGTGAGGGCCGACATTCCACAGATACGCAGTATTTT
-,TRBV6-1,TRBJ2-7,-,CASSQDSSYEQYF,TGTGCCAGCAGTCAGGACAGCTCCTACGAGCAGTACTTC
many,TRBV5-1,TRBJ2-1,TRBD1,CASSFGGWDRGNEQFF,TGCGCCAGCAGCTTTGGGGGGTGGGACAGGGGCAATGAGCAGTTCTTC
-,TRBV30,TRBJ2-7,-,CAWSAGGLHEQYF,TGTGCCTGGAGTGCCGGGGGACTTCACGAGCAGTACTTC
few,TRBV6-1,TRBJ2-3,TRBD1,CASRVSGGVEDTQYF,TGTGCCAGCAGGGTATCAGGGGGCGTGGAAGATACGCAGTATTTT
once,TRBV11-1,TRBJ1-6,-,CASSLALTEEGNSPLQF,TGTGCCAGCAGCTTAGCCCTGACAGAGGAGGGAAATTCACCCCTCCAATTT
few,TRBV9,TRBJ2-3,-,CASSVEARNTDTQYF,TGTGCCAGCAGCGTAGAAGCGCGGAACACAGATACGCAGTATTTT
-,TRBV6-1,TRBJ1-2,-,CASSGGPGDGYTF,TGTGCCAGCAGTGGGGGACCAGGGGATGGCTACACCTTC
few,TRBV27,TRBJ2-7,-,CASSSHRDTYEQYF,TGTGCCAGCAGCAGCCACAGGGATACCTACGAGCAGTACTTC
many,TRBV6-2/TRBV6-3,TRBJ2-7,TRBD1,CASSRGQGGSYEQYF,TGTGCCAGCAGCAGAGGACAGGGCGGCTCCTACGAGCAGTACTTC
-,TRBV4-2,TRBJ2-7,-,CASSQEGGSSYYEQYF,TGTGCCAGCAGCCAAGAGGGGGGATCATCGTACTACGAGCAGTACTTC
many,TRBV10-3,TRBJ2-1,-,CAISESGQSYNEQFF,TGTGCCATCAGTGAGTCCGGACAGTCCTACAATGAGCAGTTCTTC
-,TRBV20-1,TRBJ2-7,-,CSARENPGYEQYF,TGCAGTGCTCGCGAAAATCCGGGGTACGAGCAGTACTTC
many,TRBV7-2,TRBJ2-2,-,CASSLDHHTGELFF,TGTGCCAGCAGCTTAGACCACCACACCGGGGAGCTGTTTTTT